This passage covers 27 T cell receptor beta chains from one sample sequenced in a study of shared clonotypes between healthy human individuals. Data came from immunoSEQ multiplex PCR; TCRdb stores just in-frame clones and leaves some out. Counted here are about 700,000 clones, around 90% occurring once; the ten biggest clones make up 24%. Naive CD8 cells lacked CD45RO and underwent positive selection for CCR7, leaving out terminally differentiated effector memory CD45RA+ cells. The specimen sequenced was naive CD8+ T cells sorted from blood. The source of these receptors is a young man in good health.

This chain connects TRBV30 to TRBJ2-5; 7 bases align to TRBD1. Germline trimming cut 4 bases from V and 0 bases from J; bases unmatched to any gene: 5. The CDR3 runs to 14 residues. CDR1 and CDR2 from the germline V gene are GTSNPN and SVGIG (reference sequence). The CDR3 bases are TGTGCCTGGACTCCAGGGACAGACCAAGAGACCCAGTACTTC. Amino acid sequence: CAWTPGTDQETQYF. Filled out from reference TRBV30 and TRBJ2-5, the complete variable domain reads SQTIHQWPATLVQPVGSPLSLECTVEGTSNPNLYWYRQAAGRGLQLLFYSVGIGQISSEVPQNLSASRPQDRQFILSSKKLLLSDSGFYLCAWTPGTDQETQYFGPGTRLLVL.

A remark on this clone: The sample contains more than one DNA sequence encoding this CDR3. The chain uses TRBV7-9 and TRBJ1-5; 10 nucleotides line up with TRBD1. This CDR3 is built from 14 residues. Trimming at V came to 5 bases and at J to 5 bases, leaving 3 bases not matched to a gene. CDR1 SEHNR and CDR2 FQNEAQ come from the germline V gene (reference sequence). CDR3 in amino acids: CASSPGQGDQPQHF. As DNA, the CDR3 is TGTGCCAGCAGCCCCGGACAGGGGGATCAGCCCCAGCATTTT.

This clone is a singleton in its sample. J is TRBJ2-1 and V is TRBV27; weak D call: TRBD2 (5 bases). CDR1 MNHEY and CDR2 SMNVEV come from the germline V gene (reference sequence). Trimming removed 2 bases from V and 7 bases from J, with 9 bases in between. CDR3 size: 13 residues. CDR3 nucleotide sequence: TGTGCCAGCAGTTTAGGCCCGGGGAATGAGCAGTTCTTC. This codes for CASSLGPGNEQFF.

This clone is medium-sized by share. The rearrangement links TRBV28 to TRBJ2-7, with D perhaps TRBD1 (5 bases). Germline CDR1 is MDHEN and CDR2 is SYDVKM. V was trimmed by 4 bases and J by 2 bases, leaving 24 bases between them. CDR3 length equals 18 residues. This CDR3 is CASSSALTQAPLTYEQYF. The CDR3 DNA sequence: TGTGCCAGCAGTTCTGCCCTCACACAGGCGCCACTCACCTACGAGCAGTACTTC.

The chain employs TRBV7-8 and TRBJ2-7, with no clear D. Trimming removed 3 bases at V and 3 bases at J, with 9 bases between. Germline loops: CDR1 SGHVS, CDR2 FQNEAQ. CDR3 size: 13 residues. CDR3 in amino acids: CASSFRVSYEQYF. The CDR3 region has the DNA TGTGCCAGCAGCTTTAGGGTGAGCTACGAGCAGTACTTC.

V and J are TRBV7-2 and TRBJ1-5, with D hard to call. V was pared by 6 bases and J by 0 bases, with 9 bases between. The CDR3 extends over 14 amino acids. The V gene's germline CDR1 is SGHTA and CDR2 FQGNSA. CDR3 amino acids: CASRRDTSNQPQHF. CDR3 coding DNA: TGTGCCAGCAGACGTGACACTAGCAATCAGCCCCAGCATTTT. Complete variable domain (other parts from reference TRBV7-2 and TRBJ1-5): GAGVSQSPSNKVTEKGKDVELRCDPISGHTALYWYRQSLGQGLEFLIYFQGNSAPDKSGLPSDRFSAERTGGSVSTLTIQRTQQEDSAVYLCASRRDTSNQPQHFGDGTRLSIL.

This chain links TRBV2 with TRBJ2-2, with 7 positions matching TRBD1. V was clipped by 6 bases and J by 4 bases; unmatched bases: 8. This CDR3 comprises 15 residues. Germline CDR1 SNHLY, CDR2 FYNNEI. The CDR3 coding sequence is TGTGCCAGCAGCCCCGGGACAGACATCACCGGGGAGCTGTTTTTT. It encodes CASSPGTDITGELFF.

The rearrangement joins TRBV4-2 to TRBJ2-7; D is perhaps TRBD2 (5 bases). Trimming pared 0 bases from V and 1 base from J, leaving 10 bases between. The CDR3 contains 15 residues. The germline gives CDR1 LGHNA, CDR2 YNFKEQ. This CDR3 is CASSQERVGSYEQYF. The DNA for the CDR3 is TGTGCCAGCAGCCAAGAGAGGGTTGGTTCCTACGAGCAGTACTTC.

This sequence joins TRBV9 and TRBJ2-5, with D perhaps TRBD1 or TRBD2 (5 bases each). Trimming pared 0 bases from V and 4 bases from J, leaving 19 bases between. CDR3 length: 17 residues. Germline V CDR1 and CDR2: SGDLS, YYNGEE. DNA of the CDR3: TGTGCCAGCAGCGTAGGGAGGTGGTTAGGGGACGTAGAGACCCAGTACTTC. Protein sequence: CASSVGRWLGDVETQYF.

The rearrangement links TRBV14 to TRBJ2-5; no clear D gene. Germline CDR1 reads SGHDN; CDR2 reads FVKESK. V lost 4 bases and J 4 bases, leaving 7 bases between the germline ends. The length of the CDR3 is 12 residues. DNA of the CDR3: TGTGCCAGCAGCCGCCCGGGAGAGACCCAGTACTTC. Translated, it gives CASSRPGETQYF.

A single count supports this clone. CDR3 nucleotide sequence: TGTGCCAGCAGCCTCGGGGCCTACGCTGGGAATGAGCAGTTCTTC. Its protein is CASSLGAYAGNEQFF. The chain links TRBV27 to TRBJ2-1; D tentatively fits TRBD1 or TRBD2 (5 bases each). Trimming took 6 bases from V and 7 from J, leaving 19 bases between them. In germline, CDR1 is MNHEY, CDR2 SMNVEV (reference sequence). The CDR3 is made up of 15 amino acids.

This sequence joins TRBV23-1 and TRBJ2-7, with 10 bases matching TRBD2. TRBV23-1 is identified as an open reading frame with a role that is uncertain. The CDR3 covers 19 residues. J lost 5 bases, V lost 0 bases, and 16 bases had no gene match. CDR3 DNA: TGCGCCAGCAGTCAATCGAAGAAAGCGTGTGGGACTAGCGTCCACGAGCAGTACTTC. This translates into CASSQSKKACGTSVHEQYF.

With respect to this clone: Additional DNA sequences in this sample encode the identical CDR3. The genes are TRBV11-2 and TRBJ2-1, with 7 positions matching TRBD2. The J segment lost 10 bases and the V segment lost 5 bases, leaving 5 bases of the junction unmatched. Germline CDR1 reads SGHAT; CDR2 reads FQNNGV. This CDR3 region has 12 residues. CDR3 coding DNA: TGTGCCAGCAGCGCCCGACTAGCAGAGCAGTTCTTC. Translation: CASSARLAEQFF.

The rearrangement uses TRBV29-1 and TRBJ2-2; D is unresolved. CDR3 length: 17 residues. Germline CDR1 and CDR2: SQVTM and ANQGSEA. Trimming stripped 0 bases from V and 0 bases from J, with 14 bases between. The DNA of the CDR3 is TGCAGCGTTGAAGATGGGGAAGCGCAGCCGAACACCGGGGAGCTGTTTTTT. This sequence encodes CSVEDGEAQPNTGELFF.

The V call is TRBV7-9, the J call TRBJ2-3; TRBD1 matches at 7 bases. Germline lookup yields CDR1 SEHNR and CDR2 FQNEAQ (reference sequence). V was clipped by 5 bases and J by 2 bases; unmatched bases: 19. The CDR3 runs to 19 residues. CDR3 in amino acids: CASSRDSPKTLDVTDTQYF. CDR3 bases: TGTGCCAGCAGCAGGGACAGTCCAAAAACCTTGGACGTCACAGATACGCAGTATTTT.

This chain uses TRBV6-5 with TRBJ2-1; no clear D gene. Trimming left V 6 bases short and J 0 bases short, with 12 bases between. The germline V gene has CDR1 MNHEY and CDR2 SVGAGI. This CDR3 has 15 residues. CDR3 bases: TGTGCCAGCAGCAGTGCGGTAAGCTCCTACAATGAGCAGTTCTTC. Amino acids: CASSSAVSSYNEQFF.

This chain links TRBV9 with TRBJ2-3; the D call may be TRBD1 or TRBD2 (5 bases each). The CDR3 consists of 16 residues. Per germline, CDR1 SGDLS and CDR2 YYNGEE. Trimming removed 5 bases from V and 1 base from J, with 17 bases in between. CDR3 sequence (DNA): TGTGCCAGCAGTCGAAGCCGGGACCTACGCACAGATACGCAGTATTTT. Its translation: CASSRSRDLRTDTQYF.

The chain is built from TRBV7-9 and TRBJ2-7; tentative D call: TRBD1 (5 bases). Germline CDR1 reads SEHNR; CDR2 reads FQNEAQ (reference sequence). This CDR3 comprises 14 residues. V was pared by 5 bases and J by 0 bases, with 11 bases between. The CDR3 sequence: CASSNPGSSYEQYF. For the CDR3, the DNA is TGTGCCAGCAGCAACCCAGGGTCCTCCTACGAGCAGTACTTC. Combining the CDR3 with reference TRBV7-9 and TRBJ2-7 gives the whole variable domain DTGVSQNPRHKITKRGQNVTFRCDPISEHNRLYWYRQTLGQGPEFLTYFQNEAQLEKSRLLSDRFSAERPKGSFSTLEIQRTEQGDSAMYLCASSNPGSSYEQYFGPGTRLTVT.

The chain uses TRBV7-6 and TRBJ2-1, with 8 nucleotides matching TRBD2. In germline, CDR1 is SGHVS, CDR2 FNYEAQ. Trimming took 0 bases from V and 0 from J; bases not matched to a gene: 7. The CDR3 is made up of 18 amino acids. The DNA for the CDR3 is TGTGCCAGCAGCTTAGCCGGGGGGGGAGGGCCCTCCTACAATGAGCAGTTCTTC. This gives the protein CASSLAGGGGPSYNEQFF.

This chain joins TRBV29-1 and TRBJ1-2, with D hard to call. The ends were cut back, 6 bases at V and 8 bases at J, with 19 bases in the middle. The germline gives CDR1 SQVTM, CDR2 ANQGSEA. CDR3 length equals 13 residues. The CDR3 region is CSVVNPGARGYTF. The DNA for the CDR3 is TGCAGCGTCGTAAACCCGGGAGCTAGGGGCTACACCTTC.

The rearrangement joins TRBV6-1 to TRBJ1-2; D not resolved. V was shortened by 10 bases and J by 1 base, with 16 bases between the two germline ends. This CDR3 has 14 residues. The V gene's germline CDR1 is MNHNS and CDR2 SASEGT. The CDR3 is CATQTRTSNYGYTF. The CDR3 DNA is TGTGCCACACAAACAAGAACCAGTAACTATGGCTACACCTTC.

The chain joins TRBV5-8 to TRBJ2-3, with TRBD2 identical over 12 bases. CDR3 length: 15 residues. After removal of 3 bases from V and 6 bases from J, the junction contained 5 bases not matched to a gene. Germline values: CDR1 SGHTS, CDR2 YDEGEE. The CDR3 sequence is CASSWGLAGRDTQYF. The DNA for the CDR3 is TGTGCCAGCAGCTGGGGACTAGCGGGTAGGGATACGCAGTATTTT. Filled out from reference TRBV5-8 and TRBJ2-3, the complete variable domain reads EAGVTQSPTHLIKTRGQQATLRCSPISGHTSVYWYQQALGLGLQFLLWYDEGEERNRGNFPPRFSGRQFPNYSSELNVNALELEDSALYLCASSWGLAGRDTQYFGPGTRLTVL.

J is TRBJ2-1 and V is TRBV18, with 16 positions matching TRBD2. Germline CDR1 reads KGHSH; CDR2 reads LQKENI. J lost 3 bases, V lost 1 base, and 3 bases had no gene match. This CDR3 contains 18 residues. CDR3 nucleotides: TGTGCCAGCTCACCACAGGGACTAGCGGGAGGGGTCTACAATGAGCAGTTCTTC. Amino acid sequence: CASSPQGLAGGVYNEQFF.

The J gene is TRBJ2-1, the V gene TRBV4-3; unclear D gene. Per the germline V gene, CDR1 is LGHNA and CDR2 is YSLEER. Trimming removed 0 bases at V and 2 bases at J, with 8 bases between. This CDR3 has 15 residues. CDR3 region: CASSQEDIPYNEQFF. In DNA, the CDR3 is TGCGCCAGCAGCCAAGAGGATATCCCCTACAATGAGCAGTTCTTC.

With regard to this clone: Different DNA sequences within this sample yield the same CDR3. The chain employs TRBV12-5 and TRBJ2-7; possibly TRBD1 for D (5 bases). The germline V and J ends were trimmed by 1 base and 3 bases, with 7 bases remaining between them. The CDR3 is 13 amino acids. Germline CDR1 reads LGHNT; CDR2 reads FRNRAP. The CDR3 nucleotides read TGTGCTAGTGGTTTGGGTCAGGGCTACGAGCAGTACTTC. This gives the protein CASGLGQGYEQYF.

The chain is built from TRBV2 and TRBJ1-1; 7 bases agree with TRBD1. The CDR3 consists of 14 residues. Trimming took 4 bases from V and 7 from J; bases not matched to a gene: 9. The V gene's germline CDR1 is SNHLY and CDR2 FYNNEI. The chain's CDR3 is CASSVPKGASEAFF. CDR3 bases: TGTGCCAGCAGTGTACCCAAGGGGGCCAGTGAAGCTTTCTTT. The variable domain in full, with the rest retrieved from reference TRBV2 and TRBJ1-1, is EPEVTQTPSHQVTQMGQEVILRCVPISNHLYFYWYRQILGQKVEFLVSFYNNEISEKSEIFDDQFSVERPDGSNFTLKIRSTKLEDSAMYFCASSVPKGASEAFFGQGTRLTVV.

This clone has just one count. V usage is TRBV6-1 and J usage is TRBJ2-3; TRBD2 matches at 7 bases. The V segment lost 2 bases and the J segment 4 bases; nucleotides outside the gene matches: 15. This CDR3 has 18 residues. Germline-derived CDR1 and CDR2 are MNHNS and SASEGT. Here the CDR3 DNA reads TGTGCCAGCAGTGAAATATGGGTAGCGGGTCTGGGGTCAGATACGCAGTATTTT. Translating it yields CASSEIWVAGLGSDTQYF.